One sample yielded the 9 T cell receptor beta chains listed below, sequenced in a study of T-cell memory formation after mild COVID-19. Each CDR3 protein gets one entry after TCRdb re-called the 5' RACE reads with MiXCR. In the table there are about 430,000 distinct CDR3 sequences, 20% to 25% of which are singletons. Sequenced input: PBMCs or a T cell subset sorted from them (not recorded which). Source of these receptors: an adult woman who had mild COVID-19 (a few samples of this study predate the infection). Cell type and time point are not known.

The V call is TRBV15, the J call TRBJ1-3; 9 nucleotides line up with TRBD1. Germline CDR1 LNHNV, CDR2 YYDKDF (reference sequence). CDR3 size: 15 residues. Trimming cost V 1 base and J 7 bases; bases outside gene matches: 5. The CDR3 DNA reads TGTGCCACCAGCAGAGGAGGGACAGGGAGGAACACCATATATTTT. Translation: CATSRGGTGRNTIYF.

There are a few counts of this clonotype. This chain joins TRBV7-6 and TRBJ2-3, with TRBD2 matching 9 bases. The CDR3 is 16 residues long. Germline V gives CDR1 SGHVS, CDR2 FNYEAQ. V lost 2 bases and J lost 2; bases outside the gene matches: 5. The CDR3 nucleotides are TGTGCCAGCAGCTTAATCAGCGGGAGGACCACAGATACGCAGTATTTT. It is translated as CASSLISGRTTDTQYF.

The rearrangement links TRBV5-4 to TRBJ2-5, with TRBD2 identical over 9 bases. This CDR3 spans 15 amino acids. CDR1 and CDR2 (germline): SGHNT, YYREEE (reference sequence). V lost 0 bases to trimming and J lost 5 bases; unmatched junction nucleotides: 5. The CDR3 coding sequence is TGTGCCAGCAGCTTGGCCGCACTAGCGGGCGAGACCCAGTACTTC. Amino acid sequence: CASSLAALAGETQYF.

The chain links TRBV29-1 to TRBJ1-2; TRBD1 aligns across 11 bases. V lost 6 bases to trimming and J lost 8 bases; unmatched junction nucleotides: 8. There are 13 residues in the CDR3. The V gene's germline CDR1 is SQVTM and CDR2 ANQGSEA. CDR3 loop: CSVEGQGVGGYTF. CDR3 in DNA: TGCAGCGTCGAGGGACAGGGGGTAGGCGGCTACACCTTC.

Written as DNA, the CDR3 is TGTGCCAGCAGTGGGCAGGGGGTATCTGAAAAACTGTTTTTT. Translation gives CASSGQGVSEKLFF. V gene TRBV28 combines with J gene TRBJ1-4, with 7 bases that match TRBD1. Looked up from germline, CDR1 is MDHEN and CDR2 is SYDVKM. Germline trimming cut 5 bases from V and 7 bases from J; bases unmatched to any gene: 7. The CDR3 runs to 14 residues.

This chain uses TRBV5-5 with TRBJ1-2; no firm D call. CDR1 and CDR2 (germline): SGHKS, YYEKEE (reference sequence). V was shortened by 0 bases and J by 0 bases, with 9 bases between the two germline ends. The CDR3 is 15 amino acids. CDR3 residues: CASSLEEYSNYGYTF. The DNA of the CDR3 is TGTGCCAGCAGCTTGGAAGAATATTCTAACTATGGCTACACCTTC.

This clonotype occurred many times. The chain uses TRBV24-1 and TRBJ2-3, with D unresolved. Germline-derived CDR1 and CDR2 are KGHDR and SFDVKD. Between the trimmed V and J ends, which lost 2 bases and 5 bases, there was a span of 4 bases. The CDR3 is made up of 12 amino acids. In nucleotides, the CDR3 is TGTGCCACCAGTGATTCTATAGATACGCAGTATTTT. It encodes CATSDSIDTQYF.

Here the CDR3 reads CASMRLAGGHNEQFF. For the CDR3, the DNA is TGCGCCAGCATGAGACTAGCGGGAGGTCACAATGAGCAGTTCTTC. V gene TRBV5-1 combines with J gene TRBJ2-1; 13 bases align to TRBD2. CDR3 size: 15 residues. Germline CDR1 and CDR2: SGHRS and YFSETQ. After removal of 6 bases from V and 5 bases from J, the junction contained 5 bases not matched to a gene.

This clonotype showed up just a few times. The CDR3 protein is CASSQGVTYEQYF. Here the CDR3 DNA reads TGCGCCAGCAGCCAAGGGGTAACGTACGAGCAGTACTTC. V usage is TRBV4-1 and J usage is TRBJ2-7; D remains ambiguous. Trimming took off 1 base at V and 4 bases at J, with 8 bases between the two ends. The CDR3 sequence is 13 residues long. Germline CDR1 MGHRA, CDR2 YSYEKL.